These T cell receptor beta chains were read from a single sample in a study of cytomegalovirus exposure and HLA in healthy donors. Clones were sequenced by immunoSEQ multiplex PCR, and TCRdb holds only the in-frame ones, with some missing. The profile shows 120,000 to 150,000 clones, 70% to 80% of them singletons. The specimen sequenced was PBMCs. The receptors shown here come from a man between 18 and 29 years old in good health and CMV-seronegative. Each CDR3 is given with its conserved first and last residue. A D gene is named only where the DNA matches it firmly. Only part of the rows carry a size: once, few, many, or a class if the clone is expanded.

TRBD1	TRBV27	TRBJ2-3	.	TGTGCCAGCGGCAAACAGGGGCAAGATACGCAGTATTTT	CASGKQGQDTQYF
TRBD1	TRBV28	TRBJ1-4	.	TGTGCCAGCAGTCCGCTGGCCTACAGGGGTTATGGGGAAAAACTGTTTTTT	CASSPLAYRGYGEKLFF
.	TRBV25-1	TRBJ1-4	.	TGTGCCAGCAGTGAATCGACAGGAGCTTCAACTAATGAAAAACTGTTTTTT	CASSESTGASTNEKLFF
.	TRBV11-2	TRBJ2-5	.	TGTGCCAGCAGCTTAGTGGTAGAGGGGGTCGGGACCCAGTACTTC	CASSLVVEGVGTQYF
TRBD1	TRBV27	TRBJ1-2	.	TGTGCCAGCAGTAAACGGACAGGAGACTATGGCTACACCTTC	CASSKRTGDYGYTF
TRBD2	TRBV6-1	TRBJ2-5	.	TGTGCCAGCAGGACGGGACTAGCGGCCAGGGAGACCCAGTACTTC	CASRTGLAARETQYF
.	TRBV6-5	TRBJ1-6	.	TGTGCCAGCAGTTACAGGACAGAAAATTCACCCCTCCACTTT	CASSYRTENSPLHF
TRBD1	TRBV15	TRBJ2-7	.	TGTGCCACCAGCAGCAGAACAGGGGCGGTCTACGAGCAGTACTTC	CATSSRTGAVYEQYF
.	TRBV2	TRBJ2-2	.	TGTGCCAGCAGTGAGGAGGGGCTTGCCACCGGGGAGCTGTTTTTT	CASSEEGLATGELFF
TRBD1	TRBV2	TRBJ1-5	.	TGTGCCAGCAGTGAAGGGGCAGGGGGTAATCAGCCCCAGCATTTT	CASSEGAGGNQPQHF
TRBD1	TRBV11-2	TRBJ2-1	few	TGTGCCAGCAGCTCTGTGACAGGGTCCTACAATGAGCAGTTCTTC	CASSSVTGSYNEQFF
TRBD1	TRBV27	TRBJ2-1	.	TGTGCCAGCAGTTTTGGACAGGGGACGAATGAGCAGTTCTTC	CASSFGQGTNEQFF
.	TRBV27	TRBJ2-3	.	TGTGCCAGCAGTCTGGACGGACATGAAAATACGCAGTATTTT	CASSLDGHENTQYF
.	TRBV19	TRBJ1-4	.	TGTGCCAGTACCCTCGACAGGTGGGATGAAAAACTGTTTTTT	CASTLDRWDEKLFF
TRBD1	TRBV6-1	TRBJ1-5	few	TGTGCCAGCAGTGAATTCGTAGGACAGGGTCTCAATCAGCCCCAGCATTTT	CASSEFVGQGLNQPQHF
TRBD1	TRBV5-1	TRBJ2-7	.	TGCGCCAGCAGCCCGAGCGGACAGGGGGCGTACGAGCAGTACTTC	CASSPSGQGAYEQYF
TRBD1	TRBV29-1	TRBJ2-7	.	TGCAGCGTTGAAGGGCCGGGACAGGACTACGAGCAGTACTTC	CSVEGPGQDYEQYF
.	TRBV19	TRBJ1-2	.	TGTGCCAGTATTGGTGTAGGGGGAACTAACTATGGCTACACCTTC	CASIGVGGTNYGYTF
.	TRBV5-6	TRBJ1-6	.	TGTGCCAGCAGCTTGTCACGGAATTCACCCCTCCACTTT	CASSLSRNSPLHF
.	TRBV18	TRBJ2-5	.	TGTGCCAGCTCCACGGACAGCCAAGAGACCCAGTACTTC	CASSTDSQETQYF
TRBD2	TRBV7-9	TRBJ2-7	.	TGTGCCAGCAGCTCCCTAGCGGGAGGATCCTACGAGCAGTACTTC	CASSSLAGGSYEQYF
.	TRBV5-4	TRBJ2-3	.	TGTGCCAGCAGCACCGAGGTGCGGGAAAACACAGATACGCAGTATTTT	CASSTEVRENTDTQYF
TRBD1	TRBV5-1	TRBJ2-1	.	TGCGCCAGCAGCCCAGCCGGGACAGCTTACAATGAGCAGTTCTTC	CASSPAGTAYNEQFF
TRBD1	TRBV15	TRBJ1-3	.	TGTGCCACCAGCAGAGAATTTGTGGACAGGAGATTCTCTGGAAACACCATATATTTT	CATSREFVDRRFSGNTIYF
.	TRBV4-2	TRBJ1-2	.	TGTGCCAGCAGCCAAGATGGCGCAGGTTTATTTGGCTACACCTTC	CASSQDGAGLFGYTF
TRBD1	TRBV18	TRBJ2-3	few	TGTGCCAGCTCGCCGGGACAGGCCACAGATACGCAGTATTTT	CASSPGQATDTQYF
TRBD1	TRBV10-3	TRBJ2-4	.	TGTGCCACCCTGGGACAGGGTGAGCACATTCAGTACTTC	CATLGQGEHIQYF
TRBD1	TRBV30	TRBJ1-5	.	TGTGCCTGGAGTTGGCAGGGGGCTGGTCAGCCCCAGCATTTT	CAWSWQGAGQPQHF
TRBD1	TRBV5-6	TRBJ2-2	.	TGTGCCAGCAGCGCCGCCGGGACAGGGGTGGTAACCGGGGAGCTGTTTTTT	CASSAAGTGVVTGELFF
.	TRBV6-1	TRBJ2-7	.	TGTGCCAGCAGTGAAGGGTATCCGGGGGAGCAGTACTTC	CASSEGYPGEQYF
TRBD2	TRBV9	TRBJ2-3	.	TGTGCCAGCAGCGTAGAAGCGGGAGGGGGCACAGATACGCAGTATTTT	CASSVEAGGGTDTQYF
TRBD2	TRBV27	TRBJ2-1	.	TGTGCCAGCAGAGAGCGGGGGAGCTCCTACAATGAGCAGTTCTTC	CASRERGSSYNEQFF
.	TRBV6-5	TRBJ1-2	.	TGTGCCAGCAGTCCAACTACAACGCTAAGGGGCTACACCTTC	CASSPTTTLRGYTF
.	TRBV2	TRBJ1-2	.	TGTGCCATAAGACAGCTCTTAAACTATGGCTACACCTTC	CAIRQLLNYGYTF
TRBD1	TRBV5-4	TRBJ1-5	.	TGTGCCAGCAGGGATGGGACAGCGCCAAATCAGCCCCAGCATTTT	CASRDGTAPNQPQHF
TRBD2	TRBV4-1	TRBJ2-1	.	TGCGCCAGCAGCCAAGATAGCGGGAGGTCCTACAATGAGCAGTTCTTC	CASSQDSGRSYNEQFF
TRBD1	TRBV2	TRBJ2-1	.	TGTGCCAGCAGTGGAGACAGGGGCCCCTACAATGAGCAGTTCTTC	CASSGDRGPYNEQFF
TRBD2	TRBV6-1	TRBJ2-7	.	TGTGCCAGCAGTGAACCGACTAGCGTCGGCGAGCAGTACTTC	CASSEPTSVGEQYF
.	TRBV18	TRBJ2-7	.	TGTGCCAGCTCACGGGTACCCGGGACAAATACCTACGAGCAGTACTTC	CASSRVPGTNTYEQYF
.	TRBV5-4	TRBJ2-1	.	TGTGCCAGCAGCCCCCCCGGGGTCAGCTCCTACAATGAGCAGTTCTTC	CASSPPGVSSYNEQFF
.	TRBV19	TRBJ1-1	.	TGTGCCAGTAGCTCCGGCATAAGGAGAAGGAACACTGAAGCTTTCTTT	CASSSGIRRRNTEAFF
.	TRBV2	TRBJ2-5	.	TGTGCCAGCAGTGAAATGGTCACTACGGGTGAGCAGTACTTC	CASSEMVTTGEQYF
.	TRBV6-1	TRBJ1-1	.	TGTGCCAGCAGGACCTCAGGCCCAAACACTGAAGCTTTCTTT	CASRTSGPNTEAFF
.	TRBV27	TRBJ1-4	.	TGTGCCAGCAGTCTTACAGCCGCAACTAATGAAAAACTGTTTTTT	CASSLTAATNEKLFF
TRBD1	TRBV9	TRBJ2-2	.	TGTGCCAGCAGCCCCACCCCGCCGACAGGGGGTTGGGGGGAGCTGTTTTTT	CASSPTPPTGGWGELFF
TRBD1	TRBV5-5	TRBJ2-7	.	TGTGCCAGCAGCTTTGGGACAGGGGCCTCCGAGCAGTACTTC	CASSFGTGASEQYF
TRBD1	TRBV6-1	TRBJ1-5	.	TGTGCCAGCAGTTTTACGGGACAGGATCAGCCCCAGCATTTT	CASSFTGQDQPQHF
.	TRBV9	TRBJ2-2	.	TGTGCCAGCAGCGTAGAGCCCGGGGAGCTGTTTTTT	CASSVEPGELFF
TRBD1	TRBV5-4	TRBJ2-7	few	TGTGCCAGCAGCTTAGACAGGGCCGCCTACGAGCAGTACTTC	CASSLDRAAYEQYF
.	TRBV29-1	TRBJ2-7	.	TGCAGCGTCGGGGGACCGGCCAAAGACGAGCAGTACTTC	CSVGGPAKDEQYF
.	TRBV6-4	TRBJ2-2	.	TGTGCCAGCAGTGACCCCCCGGGACTGGCCCAACTGGCGAACACCGGGGAGCTGTTTTTT	CASSDPPGLAQLANTGELFF
TRBD1	TRBV7-8	TRBJ2-1	.	TGTGCCAGCAGCTCAATGGACAGGGGGTCCTACAATGAGCAGTTCTTC	CASSSMDRGSYNEQFF
TRBD2	TRBV7-2	TRBJ2-7	.	TGTGCCAGCAGCCCAACTAGCGGGGGATCCTACGAGCAGTACTTC	CASSPTSGGSYEQYF
.	TRBV10-3	TRBJ1-6	.	TGTGCCATCAGTGGGGGGACTGTCTTACCCCTCCACTTT	CAISGGTVLPLHF
TRBD1	TRBV30	TRBJ1-5	.	TGTGCCTGGAATATAGGGGGCGCAGGGCAGCCCCAGCATTTT	CAWNIGGAGQPQHF